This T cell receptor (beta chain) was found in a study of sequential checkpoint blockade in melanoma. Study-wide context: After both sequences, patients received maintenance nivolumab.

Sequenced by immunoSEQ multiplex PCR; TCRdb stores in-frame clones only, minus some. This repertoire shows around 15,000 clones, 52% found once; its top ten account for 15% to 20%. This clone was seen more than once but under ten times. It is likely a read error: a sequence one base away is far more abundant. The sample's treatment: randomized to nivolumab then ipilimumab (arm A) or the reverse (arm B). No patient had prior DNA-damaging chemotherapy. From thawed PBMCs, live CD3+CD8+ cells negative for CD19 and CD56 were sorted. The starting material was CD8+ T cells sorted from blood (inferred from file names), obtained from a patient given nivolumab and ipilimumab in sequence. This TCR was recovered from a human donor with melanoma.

CDR3 sequence (DNA): TGCGCCAGCAGCCAGGGGCAGGGTTGGTTTGAGACTGAAGCTTTCTTT. Its protein is CASSQGQGWFETEAFF. The V call is TRBV4-1, the J call TRBJ1-1; TRBD1 is a possible D gene (5 bases). The CDR3 spans 16 residues. The germline V gene encodes CDR1 MGHRA and CDR2 YSYEKL. V was shortened by 3 bases and J by 5 bases, with 19 bases between the two germline ends.